Listed here are 16 T cell receptor beta chains from one sample, sequenced in a study of human T cells and chemical hapten exposure. TCRdb processed the RACE reads anew with MiXCR; each CDR3 protein has one entry. Of tens of thousands of distinct CDR3 sequences in the sample, around a tenth were seen once. The time point was: patch test 1, 2 weeks after DPC sensitization. Treatment defined: therapeutic diphenylcyclopropenone sensitization with weekly scalp DPC. This specimen was whole blood, taken in connection with sensitization to the hapten diphenylcyclopropenone (DPC). The receptors were sampled from a woman aged 45-65 years with alopecia areata. Some clones in this sample may be carry-over from other donors' samples.

The chain joins TRBV14 to TRBJ1-4, with D unresolved. This CDR3 spans 12 amino acids. CDR1 and CDR2 (germline): SGHDN, FVKESK. V dropped 0 bases and J dropped 10 bases, with 6 bases sitting between them. The CDR3 sequence is CASSQEEAKLFF. CDR3 in DNA: TGTGCCAGCAGCCAAGAAGAAGCAAAACTGTTTTTT.

This clonotype was recorded many times. The CDR3 here is CASSELGQASGNTIYF. The CDR3 DNA reads TGTGCCAGCAGTGAACTCGGACAGGCCTCTGGAAACACCATATATTTT. V is TRBV12-3 or TRBV12-4 and J is TRBJ1-3; TRBD1 matches at 7 bases. The CDR3 extends over 16 amino acids. V trimming: 5 bases; J trimming: 0 bases; junction bases outside the gene matches: 7.

The chain employs TRBV18 and TRBJ1-6; D is possibly TRBD1 (5 bases). This CDR3 region has 14 residues. From germline, CDR1 is KGHSH and CDR2 LQKENI. V dropped 5 bases and J dropped 5 bases, with 10 bases sitting between them. CDR3: CASSRDGDNSPLHF. In DNA form, the CDR3 reads TGTGCCAGCTCAAGGGACGGTGATAATTCACCCCTCCACTTT.

The chain has TRBV2 and TRBJ2-5; D is perhaps TRBD2 (5 bases). Germline CDR1 is SNHLY and CDR2 is FYNNEI. The V end was cut by 4 bases, the J end by 5 bases, with 11 bases between. The CDR3 contains 13 residues. The CDR3 sequence: CASSVLRGETQYF. The CDR3 DNA reads TGTGCCAGCAGTGTCCTCCGAGGGGAGACCCAGTACTTC.

CDR3: CASRQEPYEQYF. CDR3 bases: TGTGCCAGCAGACAAGAGCCCTACGAGCAGTACTTC. V usage is TRBV28 and J usage is TRBJ2-7; D is undetermined. The CDR3 has 12 amino acids. The V end was cut by 6 bases, the J end by 2 bases, with 8 bases between. CDR1 and CDR2 from the germline V gene are MDHEN and SYDVKM.

CDR3 protein: CAWRLAGGPYEQYF. Written as DNA, the CDR3 is TGTGCCTGGAGACTAGCGGGAGGGCCCTACGAGCAGTACTTC. V is TRBV30 and J is TRBJ2-7; 13 bases map to TRBD2. Germline V gene data show CDR1 as GTSNPN and CDR2 as SVGIG (reference sequence). This CDR3 has 14 amino acids. V trimming: 3 bases; J trimming: 2 bases; junction bases outside the gene matches: 1. The entire variable domain, with the rest obtained from reference TRBV30 and TRBJ2-7, is as follows: SQTIHQWPATLVQPVGSPLSLECTVEGTSNPNLYWYRQAAGRGLQLLFYSVGIGQISSEVPQNLSASRPQDRQFILSSKKLLLSDSGFYLCAWRLAGGPYEQYFGPGTRLTVT.

Concerning this clonotype: This could be a read error, since a much larger clone is one nucleotide away. The chain has TRBV28 and TRBJ2-7, with 9 positions matching TRBD1. CDR3 length: 14 residues. With 9 bases clipped from V and 5 bases from J, the junction kept 11 bases outside the gene matches. The germline V gene has CDR1 MDHEN and CDR2 SYDVKM. The CDR3 loop reads CARRPLGQGHEQYF. CDR3 sequence (DNA): TGTGCCAGGAGACCTCTGGGACAGGGCCACGAGCAGTACTTC.

There are a few counts of this clonotype. The chain uses TRBV2 and TRBJ2-2, with TRBD2 matching 8 bases. The germline gives CDR1 SNHLY, CDR2 FYNNEI. This CDR3 is 15 amino acids long. Losses at the gene ends were 7 bases for V and 5 bases for J; bases not matched to a gene: 9. CDR3 nucleotide sequence: TGTGCCAGCAACCTCAGCGGGAGAAGTACCGGGGAGCTGTTTTTT. This translates into CASNLSGRSTGELFF. The variable domain in full, completed from reference TRBV2 and TRBJ2-2, reads EPEVTQTPSHQVTQMGQEVILRCVPISNHLYFYWYRQILGQKVEFLVSFYNNEISEKSEIFDDQFSVERPDGSNFTLKIRSTKLEDSAMYFCASNLSGRSTGELFFGEGSRLTVL.

V gene TRBV13 combines with J gene TRBJ1-2, with unresolved D. V was clipped by 4 bases and J by 4 bases, with 22 bases between them. The CDR3 covers 17 residues. Germline V gives CDR1 PRHDT, CDR2 FYEKMQ (reference sequence). CDR3 DNA sequence: TGTGCCAGCAGCTCCGGTGACAAGGTCTGGCTTCGCTATGGCTACACCTTC. Its protein is CASSSGDKVWLRYGYTF.

This clonotype has a handful of counts. V and J are TRBV28 and TRBJ1-2, with D perhaps matching TRBD1 (6 bases). Looked up from germline, CDR1 is MDHEN and CDR2 is SYDVKM. V was pared by 1 base and J by 7 bases, with 7 bases between. There are 12 residues in the CDR3. The CDR3 protein is CASSLLQGGYTF. The CDR3 region has the DNA TGTGCCAGCAGTTTATTACAGGGTGGCTACACCTTC.

The chain combines TRBV12-3 or TRBV12-4 with TRBJ2-7; D call uncertain. The CDR3 is 12 residues long. With 6 bases removed from V and 4 bases from J, the gap between germline ends came to 10 bases. The CDR3 bases are TGTGCCAGCAGCCCCCAGATATACGAGCAGTACTTC. Translated, it gives CASSPQIYEQYF.

This clonotype occurred a few times. The V call is TRBV29-1, the J call TRBJ1-2; 12 bases are a match to TRBD1. With V trimmed by 6 bases and J by 6 bases, 11 bases remained unmatched. Per the germline V gene, CDR1 is SQVTM and CDR2 is ANQGSEA. The CDR3 is made up of 15 amino acids. CDR3 sequence reads: CSVSDRDRGLDGYTF. Here the CDR3 DNA reads TGCAGCGTATCAGACCGGGACAGGGGGCTCGATGGCTACACCTTC.

The chain carries TRBV15 and TRBJ1-4; TRBD1 matches 7 bases. This CDR3 comprises 14 residues. CDR1 and CDR2 (germline): LNHNV, YYDKDF (reference sequence). The junction had 10 bases not matched to a gene; V was cut back by 9 bases and J by 6 bases. The CDR3 spells CATEEGAGDEKLFF. DNA of the CDR3: TGTGCCACGGAAGAGGGGGCAGGGGATGAAAAACTGTTTTTT.

This clonotype was found a few times. The rearrangement uses TRBV6-2 or TRBV6-3 and TRBJ1-2; perhaps TRBD1 as D (5 bases). The CDR3 sequence is 14 residues long. Germline CDR1 and CDR2: MNHEY and SVGEGT. The V and J ends lost 2 bases and 2 bases respectively, with 9 bases between them. The CDR3 loop is CASSYRGANYGYTF. CDR3 nucleotides: TGTGCCAGCAGTTACAGGGGAGCCAACTATGGCTACACCTTC.

This clonotype has at least ten counts. The chain is built from TRBV30 and TRBJ1-4; unclear D gene. The CDR3 sequence is 12 residues long. V was cut by 2 bases and J by 3 bases, with 4 bases left in between. In germline, CDR1 is GTSNPN, CDR2 SVGIG (reference sequence). CDR3 residues: CAWSYPNEKLFF. DNA for the CDR3: TGTGCCTGGAGTTACCCTAATGAAAAACTGTTTTTT.

The V and J genes are TRBV7-2 and TRBJ2-3, with D possibly TRBD2 on 5 matching bases. Germline lookup yields CDR1 SGHTA and CDR2 FQGNSA. The V gene lost 1 base and the J gene lost 5 bases, with 7 bases spanning the gap. The CDR3 length is 13 residues. CDR3 residues: CASSLGEGDTQYF. In nucleotides, the CDR3 is TGTGCCAGCAGCTTAGGAGAGGGAGATACGCAGTATTTT.